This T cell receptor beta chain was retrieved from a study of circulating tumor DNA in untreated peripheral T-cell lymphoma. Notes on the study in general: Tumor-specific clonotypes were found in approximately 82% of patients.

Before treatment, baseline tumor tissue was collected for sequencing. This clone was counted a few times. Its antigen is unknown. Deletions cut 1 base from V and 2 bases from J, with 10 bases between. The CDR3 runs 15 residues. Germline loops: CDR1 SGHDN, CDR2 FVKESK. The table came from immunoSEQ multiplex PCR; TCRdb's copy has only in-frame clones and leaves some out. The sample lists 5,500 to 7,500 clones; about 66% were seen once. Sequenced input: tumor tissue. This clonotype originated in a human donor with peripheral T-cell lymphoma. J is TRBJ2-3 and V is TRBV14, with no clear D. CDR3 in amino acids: CASSQVFQITDTQYF. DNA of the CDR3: TGTGCCAGCAGCCAAGTTTTCCAGATCACAGATACGCAGTATTTT.